These 17 T cell receptor beta chains were sequenced from one sample in a study of T-cell memory formation after mild COVID-19. TCRdb fed the 5' RACE reads into MiXCR, producing one record per CDR3 protein. The sample carries about 560,000 distinct CDR3 sequences, around a sixth recorded once. Source material: PBMCs or a T cell subset sorted from them (not recorded which). These receptors all stem from an adult woman who had mild COVID-19 (a few samples of this study predate the infection). Cell type and time point are not known.

This clonotype came up a few times. The CDR3 loop is CASSLDHETQYF. For the CDR3, the DNA is TGCGCCAGCAGCTTGGATCATGAGACCCAGTACTTC. This sequence joins TRBV5-1 and TRBJ2-5; D is unclear. Germline CDR1 and CDR2: SGHRS and YFSETQ. CDR3 length equals 12 residues. V dropped 0 bases and J dropped 5 bases, with 5 bases sitting between them.

This chain links TRBV9 with TRBJ2-7, with D hard to call. The CDR3 runs to 13 residues. The V end lost 4 bases, the J end lost 0 bases, and 8 bases lay between the germline ends. Germline assignment: CDR1 SGDLS and CDR2 YYNGEE. CDR3 sequence: CASSQPSSYEQYF. In DNA, the CDR3 is TGTGCCAGCAGCCAACCTTCCTCCTACGAGCAGTACTTC. The whole variable domain, filled in from reference TRBV9 and TRBJ2-7, reads DSGVTQTPKHLITATGQRVTLRCSPRSGDLSVYWYQQSLDQGLQFLIQYYNGEERAKGNILERFSAQQFPDLHSELNLSSLELGDSALYFCASSQPSSYEQYFGPGTRLTVT.

This clonotype came up a few times. The chain uses TRBV18 and TRBJ2-2; D gene uncertain. From germline, CDR1 is KGHSH and CDR2 LQKENI. V lost 0 bases, J lost 3 bases, and 8 bases lay in between. The CDR3 has 15 residues. The CDR3 DNA reads as TGTGCCAGCTCACCACCTAGCAGATACACCGGGGAGCTGTTTTTT. Its protein is CASSPPSRYTGELFF. The full variable domain, with the rest looked up from reference TRBV18 and TRBJ2-2, is NAGVMQNPRHLVRRRGQEARLRCSPMKGHSHVYWYRQLPEEGLKFMVYLQKENIIDESGMPKERFSAEFPKEGPSILRIQQVVRGDSAAYFCASSPPSRYTGELFFGEGSRLTVL.

This clonotype was counted only a few times. The chain employs TRBV7-2 and TRBJ1-4; D gene ambiguous. The V gene's germline CDR1 is SGHTA and CDR2 FQGNSA. Trimming left V 1 base short and J 2 bases short, with 11 bases between. This CDR3 region has 16 residues. In nucleotides, the CDR3 is TGTGCCAGCAGCTTAGTTCTCGGCAAGACTAATGAAAAACTGTTTTTT. Translating gives CASSLVLGKTNEKLFF.

This clonotype was counted a few times. The chain carries TRBV5-1 and TRBJ1-1; D is undetermined. The length of the CDR3 is 15 residues. Germline CDR1 is SGHRS and CDR2 is YFSETQ. The germline V and J ends were trimmed by 3 bases and 0 bases, with 12 bases remaining between them. DNA of the CDR3: TGCGCCAGCAGCTCCGGGCGGGTTATGAACACTGAAGCTTTCTTT. Translating gives CASSSGRVMNTEAFF.

This chain links TRBV27 with TRBJ2-5, with 11 bases that match TRBD2. There are 16 residues in the CDR3. Germline CDR1 and CDR2: MNHEY and SMNVEV (reference sequence). Trimming removed 3 bases from V and 1 base from J; junction bases left unmatched: 4. The DNA of the CDR3 is TGTGCCAGCAGTTTTAGCGGGGGGGCCCTCCAAGAGACCCAGTACTTC. It specifies CASSFSGGALQETQYF.

This clonotype was seen at least ten times. V and J are TRBV5-1 and TRBJ2-2; D is uncertain. Trimming stripped 0 bases from V and 4 bases from J, with 10 bases between. The length of the CDR3 is 15 residues. Germline CDR1 and CDR2: SGHRS and YFSETQ. CDR3 sequence reads: CASSLGVDGTGELFF. The DNA of the CDR3 is TGCGCCAGCAGCTTGGGGGTTGATGGCACCGGGGAGCTGTTTTTT. Using reference TRBV5-1 and TRBJ2-2 for the parts outside the CDR3, the full variable domain is KAGVTQTPRYLIKTRGQQVTLSCSPISGHRSVSWYQQTPGQGLQFLFEYFSETQRNKGNFPGRFSGRQFSNSRSEMNVSTLELGDSALYLCASSLGVDGTGELFFGEGSRLTVL.

The chain recombines TRBV5-1 with TRBJ2-5; D is undetermined. Trimming cost V 2 bases and J 1 base, with 6 bases left between them. Germline V CDR1 and CDR2: SGHRS, YFSETQ. CDR3 size: 13 residues. The CDR3 DNA reads TGCGCCAGCAGCTTCGATACCCAAGAGACCCAGTACTTC. It specifies CASSFDTQETQYF.

The chain has TRBV7-9 and TRBJ2-3, with 9 positions matching TRBD2. This CDR3 has 16 residues. Germline loops: CDR1 SEHNR, CDR2 FQNEAQ (reference sequence). Trimming removed 5 bases from V and 6 bases from J; junction bases left unmatched: 12. The CDR3 reads CASSHGFAGGRDTQYF. In DNA, the CDR3 is TGTGCCAGCAGCCACGGTTTCGCGGGGGGGCGGGATACGCAGTATTTT.

The V gene is TRBV7-9, the J gene TRBJ2-3; D may be TRBD2 (5 bases). Germline V lookup: CDR1 SEHNR, CDR2 FQNEAQ (reference sequence). This CDR3 spans 13 amino acids. The V and J ends lost 3 bases and 6 bases respectively, with 10 bases between them. The CDR3 region has the DNA TGTGCCAGCAGCTTTCCTAGCAGGGATACGCAGTATTTT. Translating it yields CASSFPSRDTQYF.

This clonotype was observed a handful of times. J is TRBJ2-7 and V is TRBV6-5, with TRBD1 identical over 7 bases. CDR1 MNHEY and CDR2 SVGAGI come from the germline V gene. V was pared by 0 bases and J by 4 bases, with 6 bases of the junction left unmatched. The CDR3 loop spans 15 amino acids. This CDR3 reads CASSYSKGTAYEQYF. Here the CDR3 DNA reads TGTGCCAGCAGTTACTCGAAGGGGACAGCTTACGAGCAGTACTTC.

The J gene is TRBJ2-3, the V gene TRBV12-3 or TRBV12-4; 11 nucleotides match TRBD2. Unmatched junction bases numbered 5, after V lost 6 bases and J lost 9 bases. The CDR3 has 13 amino acids. The CDR3 here is CASSPSGGPTQYF. CDR3 nucleotides: TGTGCCAGCAGCCCTAGCGGGGGGCCAACGCAGTATTTT.

This rearrangement joins TRBV6-5 to TRBJ1-1; D is undetermined. The CDR3 totals 12 residues. CDR1 and CDR2 (germline): MNHEY, SVGAGI. Deletions cut 6 bases from V and 2 bases from J, with 7 bases between. CDR3 sequence reads: CASRDANTEAFF. DNA for the CDR3: TGTGCCAGCAGGGACGCCAACACTGAAGCTTTCTTT.

This clonotype appeared a few times. This chain joins TRBV7-9 and TRBJ1-2, with D maybe TRBD1 (5 bases). CDR3 length: 14 amino acids. Germline V gene lookup returns CDR1 SEHNR and CDR2 FQNEAQ (reference sequence). The ends were cut back, 8 bases at V and 7 bases at J, with 20 bases in the middle. CDR3 residues: CASYSRGGDGGYTF. CDR3 coding DNA: TGTGCCAGCTACTCCCGTGGGGGGGACGGTGGCTACACCTTC. The variable domain in full, with the rest retrieved from reference TRBV7-9 and TRBJ1-2, is DTGVSQNPRHKITKRGQNVTFRCDPISEHNRLYWYRQTLGQGPEFLTYFQNEAQLEKSRLLSDRFSAERPKGSFSTLEIQRTEQGDSAMYLCASYSRGGDGGYTFGSGTRLTVV.

This clonotype appeared a few times. V usage is TRBV5-1 and J usage is TRBJ2-7, with 11 bases fitting TRBD1. The V gene end was trimmed by 4 bases and the J gene end by 3 bases; junction bases not matched to a gene: 3. Germline CDR1 is SGHRS and CDR2 is YFSETQ. The CDR3 length is 14 residues. As DNA, the CDR3 is TGCGCCAGCAGCGAGGGACAGGGGGTCTACGAGCAGTACTTC. Amino acids: CASSEGQGVYEQYF.

This clonotype was detected only a few times. The chain joins TRBV7-6 to TRBJ1-3, with 10 bases lining up with TRBD1. After removal of 5 bases from V and 2 bases from J, the junction contained 3 bases not matched to a gene. This CDR3 contains 15 residues. Germline CDR1 reads SGHVS; CDR2 reads FNYEAQ. CDR3 DNA: TGTGCCAGCAGCCACGACAGGGGGCCTGGAAACACCATATATTTT. It specifies CASSHDRGPGNTIYF.

This clonotype was counted only a few times. This chain connects TRBV4-2 to TRBJ2-1, with 12 positions matching TRBD2. The J segment lost 8 bases and the V segment lost 4 bases, leaving 12 bases of the junction unmatched. The CDR3 has 17 amino acids. The V gene's germline CDR1 is LGHNA and CDR2 YNFKEQ. This CDR3 is CASSPSSGGALGDEQFF. CDR3 nucleotides: TGTGCCAGCAGCCCCTCTAGCGGGGGGGCCCTAGGCGATGAGCAGTTCTTC.